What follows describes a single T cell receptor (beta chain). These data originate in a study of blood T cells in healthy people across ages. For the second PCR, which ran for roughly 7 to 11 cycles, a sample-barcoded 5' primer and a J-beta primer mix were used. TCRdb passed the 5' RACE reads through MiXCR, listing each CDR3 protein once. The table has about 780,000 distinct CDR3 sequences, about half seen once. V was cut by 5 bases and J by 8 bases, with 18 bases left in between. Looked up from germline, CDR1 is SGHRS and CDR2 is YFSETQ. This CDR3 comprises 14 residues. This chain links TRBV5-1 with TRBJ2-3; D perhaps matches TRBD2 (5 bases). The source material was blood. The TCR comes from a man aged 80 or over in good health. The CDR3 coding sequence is TGCGCCAGCAGAACGGGGAGCGGTCGAGGTACGCAGTATTTT. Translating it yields CASRTGSGRGTQYF.